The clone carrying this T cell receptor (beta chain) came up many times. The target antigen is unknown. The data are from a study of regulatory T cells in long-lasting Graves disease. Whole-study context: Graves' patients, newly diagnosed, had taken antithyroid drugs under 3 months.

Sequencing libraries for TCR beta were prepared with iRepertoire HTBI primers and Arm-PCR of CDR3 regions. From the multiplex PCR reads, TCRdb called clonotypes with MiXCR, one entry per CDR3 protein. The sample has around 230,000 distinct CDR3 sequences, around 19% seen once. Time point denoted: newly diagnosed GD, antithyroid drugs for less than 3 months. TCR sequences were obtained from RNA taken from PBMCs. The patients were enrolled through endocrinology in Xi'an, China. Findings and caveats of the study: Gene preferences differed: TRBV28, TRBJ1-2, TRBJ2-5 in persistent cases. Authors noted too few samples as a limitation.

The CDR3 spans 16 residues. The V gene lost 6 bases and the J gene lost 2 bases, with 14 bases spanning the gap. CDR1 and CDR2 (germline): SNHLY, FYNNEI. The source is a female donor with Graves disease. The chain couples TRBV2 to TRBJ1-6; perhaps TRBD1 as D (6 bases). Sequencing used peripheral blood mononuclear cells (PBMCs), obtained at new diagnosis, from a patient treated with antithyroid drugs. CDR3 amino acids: CASSQSPGAYNSPLHF. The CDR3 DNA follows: TGTGCCAGCAGCCAAAGCCCAGGGGCCTATAATTCACCCCTCCACTTT. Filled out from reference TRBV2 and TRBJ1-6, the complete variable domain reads EPEVTQTPSHQVTQMGQEVILRCVPISNHLYFYWYRQILGQKVEFLVSFYNNEISEKSEIFDDQFSVERPDGSNFTLKIRSTKLEDSAMYFCASSQSPGAYNSPLHFGNGTRLTVT.